This TCR beta chain emerged from a study of cytotoxic CD8 clonotypes in ibrutinib-treated CLL. For the study at large: There were, on average, 255,043 productive templates and 90,000 to 95,000 productive rearrangements per sample. Overall study results and limits: Contraction or stability on treatment was seen for public clonotypes, which were uncommon.

This clone was seen only once. The antigen is unknown. This CDR3 comprises 15 residues. Trimming removed 0 bases from V and 7 bases from J, with 13 bases in between. Germline CDR1 MGHRA, CDR2 YSYEKL. Clones were read by immunoSEQ multiplex PCR, and TCRdb kept only the in-frame ones, dropping some. The sample has approximately 74,000 clones, around 84% seen once; the top ten hold roughly 7.5%. This specimen was PBMCs, taken at disease progression, from a patient treated with ibrutinib. The gene calls are TRBV4-1 and TRBJ1-5, with D possibly being TRBD1 (6 bases). The TCR comes from a human donor with chronic lymphocytic leukemia. CDR3 DNA: TGCGCCAGCAGCCAAGAGGGCAGGGGTGGGCAGCCCCAGCATTTT. Amino acids: CASSQEGRGGQPQHF.